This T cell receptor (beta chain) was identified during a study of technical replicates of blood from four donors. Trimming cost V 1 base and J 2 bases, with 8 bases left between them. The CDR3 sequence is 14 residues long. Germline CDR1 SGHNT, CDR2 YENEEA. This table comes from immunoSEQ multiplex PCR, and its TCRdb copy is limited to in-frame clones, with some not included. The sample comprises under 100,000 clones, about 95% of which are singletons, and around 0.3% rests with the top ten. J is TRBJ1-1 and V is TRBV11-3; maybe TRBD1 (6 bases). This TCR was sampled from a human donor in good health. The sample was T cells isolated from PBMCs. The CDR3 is CASSLAGDNTEAFF. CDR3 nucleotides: TGTGCCAGCAGCTTAGCAGGGGATAACACTGAAGCTTTCTTT.